These 23 T cell receptor beta chains originate from one sample sequenced in a study of T-cell reconstitution after alpha-beta-depleted transplantation in children. Preparing the TCRbeta library involved the use of unique molecular identifiers. TCRdb ran MiXCR on the PCR reads and lists one entry per CDR3 protein. The sample holds 500,000 to 750,000 distinct CDR3 sequences, roughly 13% seen once. The sequencing used PBMCs, mostly from graft donor cells, collected 360 days after TCRalphabeta/CD19-depleted stem cell transplant. The origin of the receptors is a male patient younger than 18 who had a stem cell transplant for acute myeloid leukemia, so the T cells may come from the graft donor.

The CDR3 loop is CASSSGSYYPNEQFF. In DNA form, the CDR3 reads TGTGCCAGCAGCTCGGGGTCTTATTACCCCAATGAGCAGTTCTTC. The gene calls are TRBV9 and TRBJ2-1, with D perhaps TRBD2 (5 bases). In germline, CDR1 is SGDLS, CDR2 YYNGEE. The CDR3 is 15 amino acids. Trimming took 4 bases from V and 6 from J, leaving 17 bases between them.

The V call is TRBV7-6, the J call TRBJ2-3, with 9 bases identical to TRBD1. V lost 5 bases to trimming and J lost 5 bases; unmatched junction nucleotides: 8. This CDR3 comprises 15 residues. Germline CDR1 SGHVS, CDR2 FNYEAQ. CDR3 DNA: TGTGCCAGCAGCCTCGGGACAGGGTACAGAGATACGCAGTATTTT. Protein: CASSLGTGYRDTQYF. Full variable domain (rest looked up from reference TRBV7-6 and TRBJ2-3): GAGVSQSPRYKVTKRGQDVALRCDPISGHVSLYWYRQALGQGPEFLTYFNYEAQQDKSGLPNDRFSAERPEGSISTLTIQRTEQRDSAMYRCASSLGTGYRDTQYFGPGTRLTVL.

This clonotype has just a few counts. This chain joins TRBV20-1 and TRBJ2-7, with a tentative D call TRBD1 (6 bases). The length of the CDR3 is 14 residues. Deletions cut 6 bases from V and 3 bases from J, with 18 bases between. Germline CDR1 is DFQATT and CDR2 is SNEGSKA (reference sequence). CDR3 coding DNA: TGCAGTGCGCCCCTTTTGGACAGCTTCTACGAGCAGTACTTC. Protein: CSAPLLDSFYEQYF.

The chain uses TRBV5-5 and TRBJ2-1; D is perhaps TRBD1 (6 bases). Germline values: CDR1 SGHKS, CDR2 YYEKEE (reference sequence). V was pared by 2 bases and J by 1 base, with 10 bases between. This CDR3 has 15 amino acids. CDR3 DNA: TGTGCCAGCAGCTTCAACCAGGGGTCCTACAATGAGCAGTTCTTC. Translated: CASSFNQGSYNEQFF. Looking up the rest from reference TRBV5-5 and TRBJ2-1 gives the full variable domain: DAGVTQSPTHLIKTRGQQVTLRCSPISGHKSVSWYQQVLGQGPQFIFQYYEKEERGRGNFPDRFSARQFPNYSSELNVNALLLGDSALYLCASSFNQGSYNEQFFGPGTRLTVL.

This clonotype was seen repeatedly, ten times or more. The chain links TRBV21-1 to TRBJ2-7. TRBV21-1 is a pseudogene segment. This CDR3 contains 12 residues. CDR3 in DNA: TGTGCCAGCAGTAAACCCCGAGGAGAGCAGTACTTC. Its translation: CASSKPRGEQYF.

The chain carries TRBV10-3 and TRBJ2-3; 9 nucleotides line up with TRBD2. The V gene end was trimmed by 6 bases and the J gene end by 3 bases; junction bases not matched to a gene: 7. The CDR3 length is 15 residues. Germline loops: CDR1 ENHRY, CDR2 SYGVKD. CDR3 bases: TGTGCCATCAGCATACTAGCGGGCCAGACAGATACGCAGTATTTT. Translating it yields CAISILAGQTDTQYF.

The table lists this clonotype with a few counts. The chain employs TRBV5-1 and TRBJ2-1, with TRBD1 matching 9 bases. This CDR3 is 15 amino acids long. The V segment lost 3 bases and the J segment 7 bases; nucleotides outside the gene matches: 8. CDR1 SGHRS and CDR2 YFSETQ come from the germline V gene. CDR3 residues: CASSSDRGVINEQFF. Written as DNA, the CDR3 is TGCGCCAGCAGCTCGGACAGGGGCGTAATAAATGAGCAGTTCTTC.

The rearrangement joins TRBV6-5 to TRBJ2-7; 10 bases fit TRBD2. Germline CDR1 MNHEY, CDR2 SVGAGI. The length of the CDR3 is 15 residues. The V segment lost 2 bases and the J segment 2 bases; nucleotides outside the gene matches: 3. CDR3 sequence (DNA): TGTGCCAGCAGTTACCACAGCGGGAGGGCCTACGAGCAGTACTTC. This encodes CASSYHSGRAYEQYF.

The V gene is TRBV3-1, the J gene TRBJ1-1; 10 bases are a match to TRBD1. The CDR3 is made up of 15 amino acids. The germline gives CDR1 LGHDT, CDR2 YNNKEL (reference sequence). The V gene end was trimmed by 3 bases and the J gene end by 3 bases; junction bases not matched to a gene: 4. The CDR3 DNA sequence: TGTGCCAGCAGCCACGGGGACAGGGGATACACTGAAGCTTTCTTT. Residues: CASSHGDRGYTEAFF.

Of note for this clonotype: A much bigger clone sits one base away, suggesting this may be a read error. The chain carries TRBV5-1 and TRBJ1-4; D is unresolved. The CDR3 has 15 residues. Germline-derived CDR1 and CDR2 are SGHRS and YFSETQ. The ends were cut back, 4 bases at V and 1 base at J, with 11 bases in the middle. The DNA for the CDR3 is TGCGCCAGCAGCCCGGATGGTTTAACTAATGAAAAACTGTTTTTT. Amino acids: CASSPDGLTNEKLFF. Full variable domain (outside the CDR3, taken from reference TRBV5-1 and TRBJ1-4): KAGVTQTPRYLIKTRGQQVTLSCSPISGHRSVSWYQQTPGQGLQFLFEYFSETQRNKGNFPGRFSGRQFSNSRSEMNVSTLELGDSALYLCASSPDGLTNEKLFFGSGTQLSVL.

The V call is TRBV4-2, the J call TRBJ1-5, with D possibly TRBD1 on 5 matching bases. This CDR3 contains 17 residues. Germline lookup yields CDR1 LGHNA and CDR2 YNFKEQ. Trimming stripped 1 base from V and 5 bases from J, with 18 bases between. Here the CDR3 reads CASSQGQGFIGDQPQHF. DNA for the CDR3: TGTGCCAGCAGCCAAGGTCAGGGTTTTATTGGTGATCAGCCCCAGCATTTT.

This clonotype appeared a few times. The chain combines TRBV7-2 with TRBJ1-1; D gene uncertain. Trimming shortened V by 0 bases and J by 5 bases, and 16 bases separated the two germline ends. Germline V CDR1 and CDR2: SGHTA, FQGNSA. The CDR3 has 16 residues. CDR3 in amino acids: CASSLALAVELTEAFF. The CDR3 nucleotides read TGTGCCAGCAGCTTAGCGCTGGCAGTGGAACTGACTGAAGCTTTCTTT.

This clonotype has more than one count but fewer than ten. The rearrangement joins TRBV5-5 to TRBJ2-5, with D perhaps assigned TRBD1 or TRBD2 (5 bases each). Germline V CDR1 and CDR2: SGHKS, YYEKEE (reference sequence). Trimming left V 2 bases short and J 5 bases short, with 19 bases between. The CDR3 consists of 16 residues. The CDR3 protein is CASSFGRGVPRETQYF. The CDR3 DNA reads as TGTGCCAGCAGCTTTGGGCGAGGGGTTCCCCGCGAGACCCAGTACTTC.

This clonotype was seen more than once but under ten times. V gene TRBV7-8 combines with J gene TRBJ2-1, with 9 positions matching TRBD1. The CDR3 contains 19 residues. V gave up 2 bases and J gave up 3 bases; unmatched junction bases: 14. Germline V gene data show CDR1 as SGHVS and CDR2 as FQNEAQ. CDR3 nucleotide sequence: TGTGCCAGCAGCTTATCATTGGACAGGGGTGGTTCTCGCTACAATGAGCAGTTCTTC. Amino acid sequence: CASSLSLDRGGSRYNEQFF.

The sample holds a few counts of this clonotype. V and J are TRBV4-3 and TRBJ2-3; 13 bases are shared with TRBD2. Germline-derived CDR1 and CDR2 are LGHNA and YSLEER. This CDR3 has 20 residues. V lost 0 bases, J lost 2 bases, and 11 bases stayed unmatched. The chain's CDR3 is CASSQDRTSGRAVATDTQYF. CDR3 DNA: TGCGCCAGCAGCCAAGATCGAACTAGCGGGAGGGCCGTTGCCACAGATACGCAGTATTTT.

This clonotype appeared once. Likely a read error: the CDR3 ends without its conserved phenylalanine or tryptophan. The chain has TRBV7-2 and TRBJ2-7; no clear D. The CDR3 sequence is 14 residues long. Trimming cost V 5 bases and J 2 bases, with 13 bases left between them. Germline V gene lookup returns CDR1 SGHTA and CDR2 FQGNSA. The CDR3 loop is CASSPMHLPYEQYL. CDR3 in DNA: TGTGCCAGCAGCCCCATGCACCTACCCTACGAGCAGTACTTG.

This clonotype has ten or more counts. The chain has TRBV3-1 and TRBJ2-7; D remains unclear. This CDR3 region has 12 residues. The germline V and J ends were trimmed by 1 base and 5 bases, with 6 bases remaining between them. Germline V lookup: CDR1 LGHDT, CDR2 YNNKEL (reference sequence). The CDR3 DNA reads TGTGCCAGCAGCCAAGCGGTGGACGAGCAGTACTTC. Translating it yields CASSQAVDEQYF.

The V gene is TRBV5-5, the J gene TRBJ2-7, with TRBD2 matching 7 bases. The ends lost 4 bases at V and 3 bases at J; junction bases unmatched: 4. Germline V gene sequence: CDR1 SGHKS, CDR2 YYEKEE (reference sequence). CDR3 size: 13 residues. Here the CDR3 DNA reads TGTGCCAGCAGCGGACTAGACTTCTACGAGCAGTACTTC. It specifies CASSGLDFYEQYF.

Ten or more counts support this clonotype. V gene TRBV20-1 combines with J gene TRBJ2-1; 7 nucleotides line up with TRBD2. The CDR3 has 13 residues. J gave up 3 bases and V 6 bases, and 5 bases lay outside the gene matches. The V gene's germline CDR1 is DFQATT and CDR2 SNEGSKA (reference sequence). The CDR3 sequence is CSAGRENYNEQFF. The CDR3 DNA follows: TGCAGTGCGGGGCGGGAGAACTACAATGAGCAGTTCTTC.

This chain connects TRBV5-1 to TRBJ2-7; possibly TRBD1 or TRBD2 for D (5 bases each). Germline V CDR1 and CDR2: SGHRS, YFSETQ. V shed 4 bases and J shed 3 bases, with 20 bases lying between them. The CDR3 has 16 amino acids. The CDR3 DNA sequence: TGCGCCAGCAGCCGGGCCGGGACGAAGGAGAACTACGAGCAGTACTTC. Amino acids: CASSRAGTKENYEQYF.

This clonotype was seen a handful of times. The rearrangement links TRBV28 to TRBJ2-3; 14 positions match TRBD2. J gave up 3 bases and V 6 bases, and 11 bases lay outside the gene matches. The CDR3 is 18 residues long. Germline V gives CDR1 MDHEN, CDR2 SYDVKM. This CDR3 reads CASSYPGLAGAKTDTQYF. The CDR3 region has the DNA TGTGCCAGCAGCTATCCGGGACTAGCGGGAGCTAAGACAGATACGCAGTATTTT.

The V gene is TRBV24-1, the J gene TRBJ2-7; 7 bases align to TRBD1. Trimming cost V 5 bases and J 2 bases; bases outside gene matches: 8. CDR3 length: 15 amino acids. Germline V gene data show CDR1 as KGHDR and CDR2 as SFDVKD. CDR3 DNA sequence: TGTGCCACCAGTGGAGAGACAGGGAAAACCTACGAGCAGTACTTC. It specifies CATSGETGKTYEQYF.

There are many counts of this clonotype. J is TRBJ2-7 and V is TRBV15; D is perhaps TRBD1 (5 bases). V lost 0 bases to trimming and J lost 3 bases, with 9 bases between them. This CDR3 contains 14 residues. Germline V gives CDR1 LNHNV, CDR2 YYDKDF (reference sequence). Here the CDR3 reads CATSRDNRFYEQYF. CDR3 bases: TGTGCCACCAGCAGAGATAACAGGTTCTACGAGCAGTACTTC. Supplemented by reference TRBV15 and TRBJ2-7, the full variable domain reads DAMVIQNPRYQVTQFGKPVTLSCSQTLNHNVMYWYQQKSSQAPKLLFHYYDKDFNNEADTPDNFQSRRPNTSFCFLDIRSPGLGDTAMYLCATSRDNRFYEQYFGPGTRLTVT.